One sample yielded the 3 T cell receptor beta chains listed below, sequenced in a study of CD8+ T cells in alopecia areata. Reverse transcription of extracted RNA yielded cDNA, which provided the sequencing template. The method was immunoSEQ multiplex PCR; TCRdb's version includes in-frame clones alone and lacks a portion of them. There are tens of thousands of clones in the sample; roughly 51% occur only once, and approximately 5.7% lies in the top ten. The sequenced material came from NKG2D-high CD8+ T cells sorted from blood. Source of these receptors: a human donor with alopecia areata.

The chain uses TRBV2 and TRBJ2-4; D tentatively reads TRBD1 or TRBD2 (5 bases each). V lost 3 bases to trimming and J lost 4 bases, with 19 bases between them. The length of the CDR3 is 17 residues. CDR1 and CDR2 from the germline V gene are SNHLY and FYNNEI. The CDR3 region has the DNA TGTGCCAGCAGTGATAGTGGGACCGCCAGAGAAAAAAACATTCAGTACTTC. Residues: CASSDSGTAREKNIQYF. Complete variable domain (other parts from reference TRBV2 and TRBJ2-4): EPEVTQTPSHQVTQMGQEVILRCVPISNHLYFYWYRQILGQKVEFLVSFYNNEISEKSEIFDDQFSVERPDGSNFTLKIRSTKLEDSAMYFCASSDSGTAREKNIQYFGAGTRLSVL.

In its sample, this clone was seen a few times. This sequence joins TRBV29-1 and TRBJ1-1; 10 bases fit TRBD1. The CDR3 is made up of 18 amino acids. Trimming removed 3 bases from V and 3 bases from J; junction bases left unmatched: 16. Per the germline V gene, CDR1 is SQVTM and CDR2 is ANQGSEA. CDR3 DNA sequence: TGCAGCGTTGATGAGGTGGTGTGGGACAGGGGAGTGTACACTGAAGCTTTCTTT. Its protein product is CSVDEVVWDRGVYTEAFF.

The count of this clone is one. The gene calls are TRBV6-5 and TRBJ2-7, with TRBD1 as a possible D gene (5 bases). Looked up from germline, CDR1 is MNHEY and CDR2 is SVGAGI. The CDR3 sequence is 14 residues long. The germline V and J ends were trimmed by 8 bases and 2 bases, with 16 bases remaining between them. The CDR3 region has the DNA TGTGCCAGCCGCAATCAGGGTTTCCCCTACGAGCAGTACTTC. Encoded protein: CASRNQGFPYEQYF.